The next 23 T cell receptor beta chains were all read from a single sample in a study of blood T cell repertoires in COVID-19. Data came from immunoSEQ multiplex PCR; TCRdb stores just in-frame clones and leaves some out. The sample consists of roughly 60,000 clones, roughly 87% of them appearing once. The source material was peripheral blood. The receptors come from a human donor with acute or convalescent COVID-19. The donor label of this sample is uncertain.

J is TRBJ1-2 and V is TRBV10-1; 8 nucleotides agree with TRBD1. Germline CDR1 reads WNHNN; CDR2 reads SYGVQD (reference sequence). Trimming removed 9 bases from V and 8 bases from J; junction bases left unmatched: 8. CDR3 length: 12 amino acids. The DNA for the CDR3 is TGCGCCAGAGGACACAGGGGGACGGGCTACACCTTC. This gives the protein CARGHRGTGYTF.

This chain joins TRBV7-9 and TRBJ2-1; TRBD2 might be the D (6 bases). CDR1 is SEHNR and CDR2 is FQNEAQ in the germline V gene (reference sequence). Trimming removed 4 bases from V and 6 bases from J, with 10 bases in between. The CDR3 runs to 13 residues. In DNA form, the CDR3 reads TGTGCCAGCAGCTCGGGACTTCTCAATGAGCAGTTCTTC. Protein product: CASSSGLLNEQFF.

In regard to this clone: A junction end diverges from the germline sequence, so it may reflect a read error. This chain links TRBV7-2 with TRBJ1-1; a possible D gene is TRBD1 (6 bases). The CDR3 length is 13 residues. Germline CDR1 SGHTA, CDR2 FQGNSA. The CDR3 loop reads CASSPSRMDSTSF. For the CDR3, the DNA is TGTGCCAGCAGCCCCTCGAGAATGGACAGCACTTCCTTT.

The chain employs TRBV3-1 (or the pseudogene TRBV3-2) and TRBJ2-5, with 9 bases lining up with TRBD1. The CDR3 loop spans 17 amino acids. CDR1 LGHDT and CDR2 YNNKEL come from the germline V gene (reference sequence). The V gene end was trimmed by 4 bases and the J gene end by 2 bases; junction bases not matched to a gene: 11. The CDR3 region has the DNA TGTGCCAGCAGCCGACCAAGGACAGGGGTGGGGCAAGAGACCCAGTACTTC. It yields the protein CASSRPRTGVGQETQYF.

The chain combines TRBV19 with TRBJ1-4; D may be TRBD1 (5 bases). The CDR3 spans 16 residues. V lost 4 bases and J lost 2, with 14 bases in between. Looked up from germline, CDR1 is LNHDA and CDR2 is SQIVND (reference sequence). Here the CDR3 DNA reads TGTGCCAGTAGTAACTACAGGAAGGGCACTAATGAAAAACTGTTTTTT. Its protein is CASSNYRKGTNEKLFF. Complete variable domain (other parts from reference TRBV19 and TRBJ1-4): DGGITQSPKYLFRKEGQNVTLSCEQNLNHDAMYWYRQDPGQGLRLIYYSQIVNDFQKGDIAEGYSVSREKKESFPLTVTSAQKNPTAFYLCASSNYRKGTNEKLFFGSGTQLSVL.

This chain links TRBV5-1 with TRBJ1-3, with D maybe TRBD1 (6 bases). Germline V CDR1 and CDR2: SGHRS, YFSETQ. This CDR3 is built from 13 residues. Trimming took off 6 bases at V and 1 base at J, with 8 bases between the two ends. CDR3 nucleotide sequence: TGCGCCAGCACCACAGGGTCTGGAAACACCATATATTTT. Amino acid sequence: CASTTGSGNTIYF.

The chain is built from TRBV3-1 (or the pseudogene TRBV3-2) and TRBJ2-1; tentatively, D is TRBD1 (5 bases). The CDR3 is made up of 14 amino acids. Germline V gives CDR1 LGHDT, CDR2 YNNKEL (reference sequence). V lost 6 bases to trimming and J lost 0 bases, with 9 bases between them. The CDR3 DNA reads TGTGCCAGCAGGACAGCCAGCTCCTACAATGAGCAGTTCTTC. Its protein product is CASRTASSYNEQFF.

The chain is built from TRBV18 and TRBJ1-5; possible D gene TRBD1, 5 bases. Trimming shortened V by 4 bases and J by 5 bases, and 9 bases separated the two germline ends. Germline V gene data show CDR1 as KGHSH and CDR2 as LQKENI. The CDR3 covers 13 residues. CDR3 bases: TGTGCCAGCTCACAGGGGTTCGATCAGCCCCAGCATTTT. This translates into CASSQGFDQPQHF.

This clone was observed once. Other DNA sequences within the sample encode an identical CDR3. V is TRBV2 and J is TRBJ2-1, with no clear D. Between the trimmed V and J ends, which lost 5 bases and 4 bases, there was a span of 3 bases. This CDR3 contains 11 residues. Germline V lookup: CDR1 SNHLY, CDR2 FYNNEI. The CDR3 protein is CASSLYNEQFF. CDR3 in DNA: TGTGCCAGCAGTCTGTACAATGAGCAGTTCTTC.

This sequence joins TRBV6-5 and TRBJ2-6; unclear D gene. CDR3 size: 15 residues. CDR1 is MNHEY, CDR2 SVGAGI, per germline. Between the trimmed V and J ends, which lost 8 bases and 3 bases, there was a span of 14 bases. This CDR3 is CASRLVDFGANVLTF. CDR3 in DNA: TGTGCCAGCCGACTGGTGGATTTTGGGGCCAACGTCCTGACTTTC.

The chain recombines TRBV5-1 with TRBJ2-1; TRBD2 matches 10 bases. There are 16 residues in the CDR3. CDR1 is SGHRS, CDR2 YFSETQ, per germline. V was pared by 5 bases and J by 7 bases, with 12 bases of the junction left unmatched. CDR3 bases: TGCGCCAGCAGTTCCTCGCGGCTAGCGGGAGTTAATGAGCAGTTCTTC. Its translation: CASSSSRLAGVNEQFF.

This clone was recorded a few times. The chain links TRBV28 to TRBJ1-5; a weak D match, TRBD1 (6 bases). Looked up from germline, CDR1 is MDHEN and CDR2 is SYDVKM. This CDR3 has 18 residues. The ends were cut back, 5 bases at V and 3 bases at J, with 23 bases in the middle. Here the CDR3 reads CASSQTPWDTPYNQPQHF. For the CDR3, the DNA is TGTGCCAGCAGTCAAACCCCATGGGACACACCATACAATCAGCCCCAGCATTTT.

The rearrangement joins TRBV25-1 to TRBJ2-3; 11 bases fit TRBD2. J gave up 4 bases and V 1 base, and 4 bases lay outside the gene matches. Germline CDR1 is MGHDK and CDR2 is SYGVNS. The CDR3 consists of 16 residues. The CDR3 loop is CASSEWVSGRADTQYF. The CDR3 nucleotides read TGTGCCAGCAGTGAATGGGTTAGCGGGAGGGCAGATACGCAGTATTTT.

CDR3 loop: CASSHSGQGGGYTF. As DNA, the CDR3 is TGTGCCAGCAGCCATAGCGGCCAGGGAGGTGGCTACACCTTC. The chain links TRBV3-1 (or the pseudogene TRBV3-2) to TRBJ1-2, with a possible D match to TRBD1 (5 bases). Trimming left V 3 bases short and J 7 bases short, with 15 bases between. The germline CDR1 and CDR2 sequences are LGHDT and YNNKEL (reference sequence). CDR3 length equals 14 residues.

Here the CDR3 reads CATSRGYEQYF. In DNA form, the CDR3 reads TGTGCCACCAGTCGGGGGTACGAGCAGTACTTC. V is TRBV24-1 and J is TRBJ2-7; tentative D call: TRBD2 (6 bases). CDR1 is KGHDR and CDR2 is SFDVKD in the germline V gene. V shed 6 bases and J shed 4 bases, with 6 bases lying between them. The CDR3 consists of 11 residues.

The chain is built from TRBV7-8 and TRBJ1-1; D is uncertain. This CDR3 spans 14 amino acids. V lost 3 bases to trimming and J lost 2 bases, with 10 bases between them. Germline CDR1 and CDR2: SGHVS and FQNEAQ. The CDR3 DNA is TGTGCCAGCAGCTTGGGCCTTATTAACACTGAAGCTTTCTTT. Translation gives CASSLGLINTEAFF. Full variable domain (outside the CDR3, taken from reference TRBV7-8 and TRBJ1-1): GAGVSQSPRYKVAKRGQDVALRCDPISGHVSLFWYQQALGQGPEFLTYFQNEAQLDKSGLPSDRFFAERPEGSVSTLKIQRTQQEDSAVYLCASSLGLINTEAFFGQGTRLTVV.

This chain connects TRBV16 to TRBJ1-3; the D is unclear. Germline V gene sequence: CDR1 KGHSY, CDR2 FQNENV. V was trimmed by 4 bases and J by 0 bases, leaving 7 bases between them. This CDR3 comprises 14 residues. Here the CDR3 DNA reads TGTGCCAGCAGCCCCTCCGGCTCTGGAAACACCATATATTTT. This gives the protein CASSPSGSGNTIYF.

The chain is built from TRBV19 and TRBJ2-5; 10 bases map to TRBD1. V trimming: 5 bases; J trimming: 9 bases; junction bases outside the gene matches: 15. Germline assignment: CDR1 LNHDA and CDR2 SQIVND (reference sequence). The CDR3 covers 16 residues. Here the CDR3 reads CASSPDRDRGRAAQYF. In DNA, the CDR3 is TGTGCCAGTAGTCCGGACCGGGACAGGGGCCGCGCGGCCCAGTACTTC.

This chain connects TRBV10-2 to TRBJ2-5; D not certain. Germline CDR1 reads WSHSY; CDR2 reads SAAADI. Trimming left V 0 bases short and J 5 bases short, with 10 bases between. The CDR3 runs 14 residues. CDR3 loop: CASSESASAETQYF. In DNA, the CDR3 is TGCGCCAGCAGTGAGTCGGCCAGCGCTGAGACCCAGTACTTC.

CDR3 protein: CASSSSVNPYNEQFF. The CDR3 nucleotides are TGTGCCAGTAGTTCTAGCGTAAACCCCTACAATGAGCAGTTCTTC. The rearrangement links TRBV19 to TRBJ2-1; tentative D call: TRBD2 (6 bases). The CDR3 is made up of 15 amino acids. Germline values: CDR1 LNHDA, CDR2 SQIVND (reference sequence). Trimming took 5 bases from V and 2 from J, leaving 13 bases between them.

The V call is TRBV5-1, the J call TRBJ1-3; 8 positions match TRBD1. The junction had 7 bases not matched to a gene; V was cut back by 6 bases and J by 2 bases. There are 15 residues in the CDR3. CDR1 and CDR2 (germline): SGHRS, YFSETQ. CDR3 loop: CASTRDRPAGNTIYF. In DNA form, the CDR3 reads TGCGCCAGCACCCGGGACAGGCCGGCTGGAAACACCATATATTTT.

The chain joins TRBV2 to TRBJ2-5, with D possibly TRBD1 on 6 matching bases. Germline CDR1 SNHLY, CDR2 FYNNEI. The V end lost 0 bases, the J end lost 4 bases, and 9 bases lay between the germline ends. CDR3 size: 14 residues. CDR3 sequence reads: CASSEAGRGETQYF. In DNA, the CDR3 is TGTGCCAGCAGTGAAGCGGGCAGGGGAGAGACCCAGTACTTC.

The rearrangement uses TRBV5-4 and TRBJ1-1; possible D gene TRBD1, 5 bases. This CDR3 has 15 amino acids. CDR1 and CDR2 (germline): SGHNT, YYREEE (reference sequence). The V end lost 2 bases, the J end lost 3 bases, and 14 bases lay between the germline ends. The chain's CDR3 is CASSLIGGAHTEAFF. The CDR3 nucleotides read TGTGCCAGCAGCTTAATAGGAGGGGCTCACACTGAAGCTTTCTTT.